The clone carrying this T cell receptor beta chain was detected a few times. Amplification of TCR beta CDR3 regions was performed using RNA transcripts as template. First-round RT-PCR with HTBI primers amplified the TCR CDR3 region. MiXCR, run by TCRdb on the multiplex PCR reads, gives a single entry per CDR3 protein. The sample contains some 620,000 distinct CDR3 sequences, roughly 17% of which appear only once. This record belongs to a study of T cells in Graves' hyperthyroidism and ophthalmopathy. Across the whole study: Peripheral blood was secured at the point of initial diagnosis, before any treatment.

This CDR3 contains 16 residues. Germline V gene data show CDR1 as SQVTM and CDR2 as ANQGSEA. V was clipped by 0 bases and J by 5 bases; unmatched bases: 13. The receptor was isolated from a young woman with Graves' hyperthyroidism. The chain carries TRBV29-1 and TRBJ2-7; TRBD2 matches at 7 bases. Sequencing used blood. CDR3 amino acids: CSVEETAGVGLDEQYF. CDR3 DNA: TGCAGCGTTGAAGAAACGGCGGGAGTAGGGTTAGACGAGCAGTACTTC.